This TCR beta chain was sequenced in a study of cytomegalovirus exposure and HLA in healthy donors. Study details: Unique TCRs numbering roughly 85 million, obtained from HLA-typed donors, made up an early data release. Genetic ancestry analysis placed over 75% of the 350 to 500 donors that were genotyped in the Caucasian-associated cluster.

The PCR used 60 Vbeta and 13 Jbeta primers. TCRdb's copy holds only in-frame clones and misses some; the assay was immunoSEQ multiplex PCR. Of about 220,000 clones listed, over 60% are singletons. Study results and caveats: Published work reported that the classifier diagnosed cytomegalovirus status with high specificity and sensitivity. Sequencing had likely introduced a cluster of highly shared sequence variants as an artifact.

Points on this clone: The antigen is unknown.

V shed 2 bases and J 4 bases; nucleotides not matched to a gene: 13. The V gene's germline CDR1 is SGDLS and CDR2 YYNGEE. There are 18 residues in the CDR3. The receptor was derived from a male donor in good health and CMV-seronegative. Sample: PBMCs. The rearrangement joins TRBV9 to TRBJ1-4; 8 bases agree with TRBD1. In DNA form, the CDR3 reads TGTGCCAGCAGCGTCGCCCTCGGGACAGGTTCGAATAATGAAAAACTGTTTTTT. Encoded protein: CASSVALGTGSNNEKLFF. Combining the CDR3 with reference TRBV9 and TRBJ1-4 gives the whole variable domain DSGVTQTPKHLITATGQRVTLRCSPRSGDLSVYWYQQSLDQGLQFLIQYYNGEERAKGNILERFSAQQFPDLHSELNLSSLELGDSALYFCASSVALGTGSNNEKLFFGSGTQLSVL.